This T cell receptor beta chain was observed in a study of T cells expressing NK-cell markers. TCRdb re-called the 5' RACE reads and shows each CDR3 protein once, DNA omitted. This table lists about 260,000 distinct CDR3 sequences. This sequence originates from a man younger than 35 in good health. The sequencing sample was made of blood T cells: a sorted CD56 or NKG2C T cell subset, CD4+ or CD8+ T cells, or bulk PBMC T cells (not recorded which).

The CDR3 spells CAISRTSGTETQYF. The chain couples TRBV10-3 to TRBJ2-5; TCRdb's assignment of TRBD2 cannot be checked, as there is no DNA. Germline CDR1 and CDR2: ENHRY and SYGVKD. This CDR3 has 14 residues.